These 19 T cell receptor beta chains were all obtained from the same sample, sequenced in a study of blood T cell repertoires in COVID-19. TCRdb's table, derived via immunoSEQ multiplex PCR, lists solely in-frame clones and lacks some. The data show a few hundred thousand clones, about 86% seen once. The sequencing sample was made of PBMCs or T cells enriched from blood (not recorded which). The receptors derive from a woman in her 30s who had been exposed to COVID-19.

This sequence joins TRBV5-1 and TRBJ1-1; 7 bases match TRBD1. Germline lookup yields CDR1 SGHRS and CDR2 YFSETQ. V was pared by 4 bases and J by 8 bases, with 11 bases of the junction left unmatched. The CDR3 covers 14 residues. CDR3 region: CASSTGTAQTEAFF. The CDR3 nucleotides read TGCGCCAGCAGCACCGGGACAGCTCAAACAGAAGCTTTCTTT.

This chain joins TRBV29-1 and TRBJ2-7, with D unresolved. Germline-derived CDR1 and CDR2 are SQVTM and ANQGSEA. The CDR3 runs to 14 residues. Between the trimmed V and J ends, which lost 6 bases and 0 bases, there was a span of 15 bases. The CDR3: CSVAPYPGSYEQYF. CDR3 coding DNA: TGCAGCGTCGCGCCGTACCCAGGCTCCTACGAGCAGTACTTC.

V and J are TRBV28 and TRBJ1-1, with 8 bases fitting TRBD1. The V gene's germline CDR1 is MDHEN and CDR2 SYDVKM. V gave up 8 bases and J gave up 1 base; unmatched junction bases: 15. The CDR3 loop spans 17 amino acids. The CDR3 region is CASPSPFGQGGNTEAFF. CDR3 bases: TGTGCCAGCCCTAGTCCCTTCGGACAGGGCGGGAACACTGAAGCTTTCTTT.

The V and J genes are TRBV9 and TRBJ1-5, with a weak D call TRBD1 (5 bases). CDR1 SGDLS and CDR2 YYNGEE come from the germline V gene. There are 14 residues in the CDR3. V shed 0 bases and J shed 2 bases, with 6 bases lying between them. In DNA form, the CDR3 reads TGTGCCAGCAGCGTAGCGGGGGGCAATCAGCCCCAGCATTTT. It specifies CASSVAGGNQPQHF.

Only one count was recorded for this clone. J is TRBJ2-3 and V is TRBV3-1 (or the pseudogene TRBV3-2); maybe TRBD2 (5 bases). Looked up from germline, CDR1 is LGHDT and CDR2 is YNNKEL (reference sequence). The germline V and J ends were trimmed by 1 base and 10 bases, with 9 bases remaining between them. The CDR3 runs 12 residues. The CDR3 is CASSQAGESQYF. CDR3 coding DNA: TGTGCCAGCAGCCAAGCCGGGGAATCGCAGTATTTT.

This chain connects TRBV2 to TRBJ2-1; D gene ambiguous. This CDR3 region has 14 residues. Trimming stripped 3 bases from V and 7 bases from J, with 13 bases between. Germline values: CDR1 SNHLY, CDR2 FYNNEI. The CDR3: CASSDRNSRNEQFF. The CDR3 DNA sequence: TGTGCCAGCAGTGATCGCAACAGCAGGAATGAGCAGTTCTTC.

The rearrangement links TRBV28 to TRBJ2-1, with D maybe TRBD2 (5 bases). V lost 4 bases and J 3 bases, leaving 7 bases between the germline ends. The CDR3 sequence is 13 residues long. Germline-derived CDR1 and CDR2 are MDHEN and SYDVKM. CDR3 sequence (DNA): TGTGCCAGCAGTTGGGGAGACTACAATGAGCAGTTCTTC. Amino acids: CASSWGDYNEQFF.

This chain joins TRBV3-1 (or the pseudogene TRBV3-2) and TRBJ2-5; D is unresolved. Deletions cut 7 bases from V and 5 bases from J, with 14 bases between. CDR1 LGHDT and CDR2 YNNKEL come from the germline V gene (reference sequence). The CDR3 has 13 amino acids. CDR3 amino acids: CASTSGSTETQYF. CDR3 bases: TGTGCCAGCACGTCCGGTAGCACGGAGACCCAGTACTTC.

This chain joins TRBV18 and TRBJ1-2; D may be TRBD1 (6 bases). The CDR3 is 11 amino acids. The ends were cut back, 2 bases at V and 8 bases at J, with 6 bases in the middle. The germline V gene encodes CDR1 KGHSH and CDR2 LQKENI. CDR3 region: CASSPDRGYTF. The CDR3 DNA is TGTGCCAGCTCACCAGACAGGGGCTACACCTTC.

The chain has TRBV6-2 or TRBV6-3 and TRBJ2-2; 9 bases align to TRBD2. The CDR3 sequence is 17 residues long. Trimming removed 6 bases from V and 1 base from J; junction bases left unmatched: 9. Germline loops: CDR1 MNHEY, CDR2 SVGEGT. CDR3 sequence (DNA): TGTGCCAGCAGCCGGCGCGGTAGCGGGGGGAACACCGGGGAGCTGTTTTTT. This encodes CASSRRGSGGNTGELFF.

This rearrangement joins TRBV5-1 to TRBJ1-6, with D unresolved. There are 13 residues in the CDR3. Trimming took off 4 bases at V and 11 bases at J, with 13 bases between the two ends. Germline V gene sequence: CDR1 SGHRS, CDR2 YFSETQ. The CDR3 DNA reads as TGCGCCAGCAGCCCTGACGGGGTGACACCCCTCCACTTT. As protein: CASSPDGVTPLHF.

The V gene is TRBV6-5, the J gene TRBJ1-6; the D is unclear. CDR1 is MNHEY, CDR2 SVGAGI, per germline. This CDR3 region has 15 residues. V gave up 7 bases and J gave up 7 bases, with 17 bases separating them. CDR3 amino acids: CASKRDGPWNSPLHF. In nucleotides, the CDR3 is TGTGCCAGCAAGCGGGATGGGCCCTGGAATTCACCCCTCCACTTT.

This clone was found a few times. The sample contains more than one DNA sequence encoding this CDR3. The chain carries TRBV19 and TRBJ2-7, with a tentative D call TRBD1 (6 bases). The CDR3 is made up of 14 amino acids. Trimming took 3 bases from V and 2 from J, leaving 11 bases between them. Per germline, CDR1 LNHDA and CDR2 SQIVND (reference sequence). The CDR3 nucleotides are TGTGCCAGTAGTATCGCACAGGGCCCCTACGAGCAGTACTTC. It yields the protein CASSIAQGPYEQYF.

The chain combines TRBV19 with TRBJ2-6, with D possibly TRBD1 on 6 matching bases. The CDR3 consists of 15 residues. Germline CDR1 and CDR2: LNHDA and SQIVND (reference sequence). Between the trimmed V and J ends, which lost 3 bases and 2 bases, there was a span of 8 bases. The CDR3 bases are TGTGCCAGTAGTATCAGGGGCGCTGGGGCCAACGTCCTGACTTTC. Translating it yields CASSIRGAGANVLTF.

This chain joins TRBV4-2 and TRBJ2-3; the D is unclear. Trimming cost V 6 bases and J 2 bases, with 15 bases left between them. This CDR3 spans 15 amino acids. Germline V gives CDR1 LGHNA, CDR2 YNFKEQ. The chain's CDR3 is CASSYTVIPTDTQYF. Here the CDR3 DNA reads TGTGCCAGCAGTTACACAGTTATCCCCACAGATACGCAGTATTTT.

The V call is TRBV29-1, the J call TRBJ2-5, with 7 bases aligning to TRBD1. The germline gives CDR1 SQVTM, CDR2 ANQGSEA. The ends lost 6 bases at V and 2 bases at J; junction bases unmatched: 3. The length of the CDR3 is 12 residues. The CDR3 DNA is TGCAGCGTGGGACAGAAACAAGAGACCCAGTACTTC. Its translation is CSVGQKQETQYF.

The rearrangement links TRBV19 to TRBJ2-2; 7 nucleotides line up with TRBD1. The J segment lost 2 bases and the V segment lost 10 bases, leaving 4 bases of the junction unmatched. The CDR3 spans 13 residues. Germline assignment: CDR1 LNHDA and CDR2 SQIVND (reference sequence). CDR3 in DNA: TGTGCCATAAGGGACAGCAACACCGGGGAGCTGTTTTTT. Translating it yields CAIRDSNTGELFF.

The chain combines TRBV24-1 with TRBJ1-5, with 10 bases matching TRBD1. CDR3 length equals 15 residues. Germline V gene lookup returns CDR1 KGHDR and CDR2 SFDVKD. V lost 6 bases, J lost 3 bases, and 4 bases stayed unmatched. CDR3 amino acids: CATSPTGGNNQPQHF. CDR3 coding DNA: TGTGCCACCAGTCCGACAGGGGGCAACAATCAGCCCCAGCATTTT.

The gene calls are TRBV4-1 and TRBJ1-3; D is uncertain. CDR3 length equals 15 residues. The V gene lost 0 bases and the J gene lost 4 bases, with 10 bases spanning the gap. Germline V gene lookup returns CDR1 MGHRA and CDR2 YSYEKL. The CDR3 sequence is CASSQDLAKGNTIYF. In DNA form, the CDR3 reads TGCGCCAGCAGCCAAGATTTAGCGAAGGGAAACACCATATATTTT.